This TCR beta chain originates from a study of T cell changes during pregnancy in multiple sclerosis. Produced via immunoSEQ multiplex PCR; TCRdb's table is partial and in-frame only. The repertoire includes about 77,000 clones, around nine tenths of them detected once, and around 1.8% sits in the top ten. Germline V CDR1 and CDR2: MNHEY, SVGAGI. This CDR3 comprises 15 residues. Deletions cut 2 bases from V and 4 bases from J, with 12 bases between. In this sample, this clone turned up a few times. This sample comprised peripheral blood, obtained before pregnancy. The clonotype was recovered from a female donor with multiple sclerosis, enrolled in a pregnancy study. V usage is TRBV6-5 and J usage is TRBJ2-1; D possibly corresponds to TRBD2 (6 bases). The CDR3 spells CASSYIAGSYNEQFF. The DNA for the CDR3 is TGTGCCAGCAGTTACATCGCGGGGTCTTACAATGAGCAGTTCTTC.